This TCR beta chain was found in a study of Graves' ophthalmopathy and Graves' hyperthyroidism. The authors amplified TCR beta CDR3 regions, and they did so from RNA transcripts for repertoire sequencing. HTBI primers primed a first-round RT-PCR, and a second-round multiplex PCR followed. MiXCR was run by TCRdb on the multiplex PCR reads, yielding one entry per CDR3 protein. The sample records about 220,000 distinct CDR3 sequences, under 25% being singletons. This clonotype was seen repeatedly, ten times or more. The receptor was derived from a woman between 50 and 59 years old with Graves' ophthalmopathy. The sequenced sample was peripheral blood.

The CDR3 DNA sequence: TGTGCCAGCACCGGACTGAGCGGGACGCAGGAGACCCAGTACTTC. Protein: CASTGLSGTQETQYF. This rearrangement joins TRBV6-5 to TRBJ2-5, with 7 bases that match TRBD2. The V gene's germline CDR1 is MNHEY and CDR2 SVGAGI. There are 15 residues in the CDR3. The trim removed 7 bases at V and 5 bases at J, leaving 13 bases unmatched.